The T cell receptor beta chain described here comes from a study of T cell responses to AZD1222 COVID-19 vaccine. Assay: immunoSEQ multiplex PCR; the TCRdb copy retains only in-frame clones and omits some. Among tens of thousands of clones listed, around 90% were seen once. Study results and caveats: Females made up more of the donors, who were largely white British, and clonal diversity may have come out too low. Baseline serology detected seropositivity in only six AZD1222 recipients.

Note on this clone: Its antigen is unidentified.

Pooled samples include second doses given at about 4 or 12 weeks. V was trimmed by 8 bases and J by 1 base, leaving 11 bases between them. Germline lookup yields CDR1 ENHRY and CDR2 SYGVKD. This CDR3 contains 13 residues. This sequence was found in an adult who received the AZD1222 COVID-19 vaccine. The chain joins TRBV10-3 to TRBJ1-1; D not certain. The sequenced sample was peripheral blood, obtained 28 days after the second AZD1222 dose. The CDR3 region has the DNA TGTGCCATCGGTCACGAAGGGAACACTGAAGCTTTCTTT. Protein product: CAIGHEGNTEAFF.